These 21 T cell receptor beta chains originate from one sample sequenced in a study of CD8 T cells in ankylosing spondylitis. TCRdb re-called the 5' RACE reads with MiXCR, one entry per CDR3 protein. The table includes hundreds of thousands of distinct CDR3 sequences, roughly 8% detected once. Sequencing used blood, either unsorted or a sorted T cell fraction (not recorded which). These receptors originate from a female donor with ankylosing spondylitis or in good health (not recorded which).

This clonotype was seen many times. This sequence joins TRBV29-1 and TRBJ2-2, with D possibly being TRBD2 (5 bases). The germline V and J ends were trimmed by 3 bases and 4 bases, with 9 bases remaining between them. CDR3 length: 13 amino acids. The germline CDR1 and CDR2 sequences are SQVTM and ANQGSEA. CDR3 sequence (DNA): TGCAGCGTTGACGGGGAATTCACCGGGGAGCTGTTTTTT. It yields the protein CSVDGEFTGELFF.

This clonotype showed up many times. The V and J genes are TRBV12-3 or TRBV12-4 and TRBJ2-7, with TRBD1 matching over 8 bases. There are 14 residues in the CDR3. With V trimmed by 3 bases and J by 3 bases, 4 bases remained unmatched. The CDR3 nucleotides are TGTGCCAGCAGTTTGGGACAGGCAATCTACGAGCAGTACTTC. Translating gives CASSLGQAIYEQYF.

This clonotype was counted many times. J is TRBJ2-1 and V is TRBV24-1; D remains ambiguous. V was clipped by 1 base and J by 6 bases, with 9 bases between them. The length of the CDR3 is 14 residues. The germline V gene encodes CDR1 KGHDR and CDR2 SFDVKD. The CDR3 loop is CATSDFSRSNEQFF. The CDR3 nucleotides are TGTGCCACCAGTGATTTTTCTAGGTCCAATGAGCAGTTCTTC.

This clonotype showed up many times. The chain joins TRBV20-1 to TRBJ1-5, with a weak D call TRBD1 (5 bases). V was trimmed by 2 bases and J by 5 bases, leaving 13 bases between them. The CDR3 loop spans 14 amino acids. The germline V gene has CDR1 DFQATT and CDR2 SNEGSKA (reference sequence). CDR3 amino acids: CSARIGRVDQPQHF. In DNA form, the CDR3 reads TGCAGTGCTAGAATCGGCAGGGTGGATCAGCCCCAGCATTTT.

The table lists this clonotype with a few counts. The junction shows a germline mismatch at one end, possibly a read error. The genes are TRBV7-7 and TRBJ1-5, with a possible D match to TRBD1 (5 bases). This CDR3 region has 16 residues. The germline gives CDR1 SSHAT, CDR2 FNYEAQ (reference sequence). CDR3 amino acids: CASSEEAGGTNQPQHF. CDR3 nucleotides: TGTGCTAGCAGCGAGGAGGCGGGGGGGACGAATCAGCCCCAGCATTTT.

This clonotype came up many times. The gene calls are TRBV27 and TRBJ1-6, with D perhaps matching TRBD1 (5 bases). From germline, CDR1 is MNHEY and CDR2 SMNVEV (reference sequence). The CDR3 runs 13 residues. V was shortened by 4 bases and J by 9 bases, with 10 bases between the two germline ends. The CDR3 sequence: CASSWGLGSPLHF. The CDR3 DNA is TGTGCCAGCAGTTGGGGCTTGGGTTCACCCCTCCACTTT.

At least ten counts were recorded for this clonotype. This chain links TRBV5-5 with TRBJ2-3; D call uncertain. The V and J ends lost 0 bases and 0 bases respectively, with 8 bases between them. The CDR3 sequence is 15 residues long. Germline V CDR1 and CDR2: SGHKS, YYEKEE (reference sequence). The CDR3 bases are TGTGCCAGCAGCTTGGGAGGTACTAGCACAGATACGCAGTATTTT. This gives the protein CASSLGGTSTDTQYF. Full variable domain (outside the CDR3, taken from reference TRBV5-5 and TRBJ2-3): DAGVTQSPTHLIKTRGQQVTLRCSPISGHKSVSWYQQVLGQGPQFIFQYYEKEERGRGNFPDRFSARQFPNYSSELNVNALLLGDSALYLCASSLGGTSTDTQYFGPGTRLTVL.

To note about this clonotype: Given a much more abundant clone one base away, this may be a read error. The rearrangement uses TRBV6-2 or TRBV6-3 and TRBJ2-7; no firm D call. The CDR3 length is 11 residues. Germline CDR1 and CDR2: MNHEY and SVGEGT. CDR3 in DNA: TGTGCCAGCAGTTACGGATCCTGCCTTCACTTC. Its translation is CASSYGSCLHF.

At least ten counts were recorded for this clonotype. The gene calls are TRBV4-3 and TRBJ2-1, with TRBD2 matching 9 bases. The CDR3 runs to 16 residues. Germline V CDR1 and CDR2: LGHNA, YSLEER. V dropped 1 base and J dropped 3; count of bases not matched to a gene: 4. Here the CDR3 DNA reads TGCGCCAGCAGCCAAGTTAGCGGGAGCTTCTACAATGAGCAGTTCTTC. It translates to CASSQVSGSFYNEQFF.

The chain uses TRBV7-9 and TRBJ2-7, with D perhaps assigned TRBD1 or TRBD2 (5 bases each). The CDR3 loop spans 13 amino acids. V was pared by 6 bases and J by 2 bases, with 11 bases between. The germline gives CDR1 SEHNR, CDR2 FQNEAQ (reference sequence). This CDR3 is CASSPSGPYEQYF. The CDR3 nucleotides are TGTGCCAGCAGTCCGTCGGGACCCTACGAGCAGTACTTC.

This clonotype has a handful of counts. The V gene is TRBV30, the J gene TRBJ2-1; D is undetermined. Deletions cut 3 bases from V and 10 bases from J, with 13 bases between. The germline gives CDR1 GTSNPN, CDR2 SVGIG (reference sequence). The CDR3 covers 12 residues. The CDR3 nucleotides read TGTGCCTGGAGCCCCCTCGACCCAGAGCAGTTCTTC. This sequence encodes CAWSPLDPEQFF.

At least ten counts were recorded for this clonotype. The chain uses TRBV29-1 and TRBJ1-3; D may be TRBD1 (5 bases). From germline, CDR1 is SQVTM and CDR2 ANQGSEA. Trimming took 3 bases from V and 0 from J, leaving 12 bases between them. This CDR3 has 15 residues. This chain's CDR3 is CSVDGGEGSGNTIYF. CDR3 nucleotides: TGCAGCGTTGATGGGGGGGAAGGCTCTGGAAACACCATATATTTT.

This clonotype was counted many times. Relative to the germline gene, one junction end is altered; a read error may explain this. CDR3 nucleotide sequence: TGTGCCAGCAGCGAAGAGGGCGGCCCGGGCAGCTACAATGAGCAGTTCTTC. Its translation: CASSEEGGPGSYNEQFF. V usage is TRBV4-2 and J usage is TRBJ2-1; D possibly corresponds to TRBD2 (5 bases). CDR1 and CDR2 from the germline V gene are LGHNA and YNFKEQ. The CDR3 runs 17 residues.

The chain recombines TRBV19 with TRBJ2-1; TRBD2 might be the D (6 bases). This CDR3 has 17 amino acids. CDR1 and CDR2 (germline): LNHDA, SQIVND (reference sequence). Trimming took 6 bases from V and 10 from J, leaving 28 bases between them. The CDR3 DNA reads as TGTGCCAGTAGGAGGAAGGAGGGAGGAGCCGTGGGTGCGGAGCAGTTCTTC. It encodes CASRRKEGGAVGAEQFF. The entire variable domain, with the rest obtained from reference TRBV19 and TRBJ2-1, is as follows: DGGITQSPKYLFRKEGQNVTLSCEQNLNHDAMYWYRQDPGQGLRLIYYSQIVNDFQKGDIAEGYSVSREKKESFPLTVTSAQKNPTAFYLCASRRKEGGAVGAEQFFGPGTRLTVL.

In its sample, this clonotype was seen many times. The chain employs TRBV20-1 and TRBJ2-4; perhaps D is TRBD1 or TRBD2 (7 bases each). Germline loops: CDR1 DFQATT, CDR2 SNEGSKA (reference sequence). The CDR3 totals 13 residues. CDR3 coding DNA: TGCAGGGGAGGGGGCCCGGCCAAAAACATTCAGTACTTC. Encoded protein: CRGGGPAKNIQYF.

This clonotype was observed many times. The J gene is TRBJ2-7, the V gene TRBV7-2; the match to TRBD2 covers 8 bases. The CDR3 spans 14 residues. V shed 3 bases and J 6 bases; nucleotides not matched to a gene: 7. Per the germline V gene, CDR1 is SGHTA and CDR2 is FQGNSA. In DNA, the CDR3 is TGTGCCAGCAGCTTTGATGCGGGAGGTAGCGAGCAGTACTTC. Encoded protein: CASSFDAGGSEQYF. The full variable domain, its missing parts supplied by reference TRBV7-2 and TRBJ2-7, is GAGVSQSPSNKVTEKGKDVELRCDPISGHTALYWYRQSLGQGLEFLIYFQGNSAPDKSGLPSDRFSAERTGGSVSTLTIQRTQQEDSAVYLCASSFDAGGSEQYFGPGTRLTVT.

Only a few counts were recorded for this clonotype. The V and J genes are TRBV10-3 and TRBJ2-1, with a possible D match to TRBD2 (5 bases). Trimming took off 8 bases at V and 8 bases at J, with 19 bases between the two ends. Germline lookup yields CDR1 ENHRY and CDR2 SYGVKD. This CDR3 comprises 14 residues. The CDR3 DNA sequence: TGTGCCATCTCGTCCGGGAACGTCGGGGATGAGCAGTTCTTC. Encoded protein: CAISSGNVGDEQFF.

This clonotype was seen repeatedly, ten times or more. In DNA, the CDR3 is TGCAGTGCTAGCCCCATAGGTTCCTACGAGCAGTACTTC. Translated: CSASPIGSYEQYF. This chain links TRBV20-1 with TRBJ2-7; D not resolved. This CDR3 comprises 13 residues. Trimming stripped 3 bases from V and 1 base from J, with 10 bases between. Germline V gives CDR1 DFQATT, CDR2 SNEGSKA (reference sequence).

This clonotype was recorded many times. V and J are TRBV7-9 and TRBJ2-1; D perhaps matches TRBD2 (5 bases). Germline CDR1 and CDR2: SEHNR and FQNEAQ (reference sequence). The CDR3 covers 17 residues. The V end lost 5 bases, the J end lost 7 bases, and 24 bases lay between the germline ends. The CDR3, as DNA: TGTGCCAGCAGCGTACATAGAGGTGACCGGGAAGGAAATGAGCAGTTCTTC. Translation: CASSVHRGDREGNEQFF. Together with reference TRBV7-9 and TRBJ2-1, the CDR3 gives the full variable domain: DTGVSQNPRHKITKRGQNVTFRCDPISEHNRLYWYRQTLGQGPEFLTYFQNEAQLEKSRLLSDRFSAERPKGSFSTLEIQRTEQGDSAMYLCASSVHRGDREGNEQFFGPGTRLTVL.

This clonotype was observed many times. The V and J genes are TRBV12-3 or TRBV12-4 and TRBJ1-5, with D maybe TRBD1 (5 bases). The CDR3 sequence is 17 residues long. V lost 6 bases and J 3 bases, leaving 21 bases between the germline ends. This chain's CDR3 is CASSPRAGGMDNQPQHF. CDR3 DNA sequence: TGTGCCAGCAGCCCTAGAGCGGGGGGAATGGACAATCAGCCCCAGCATTTT.

This clonotype has at least ten counts. The V gene is TRBV7-6, the J gene TRBJ1-5; a possible D gene is TRBD1 (5 bases). V was pared by 5 bases and J by 6 bases, with 17 bases between. The CDR3 runs 15 residues. Per the germline V gene, CDR1 is SGHVS and CDR2 is FNYEAQ. CDR3 DNA sequence: TGTGCCAGCAGCCCGAGGGGCAGGGAGGCTCAGCCCCAGCATTTT. This encodes CASSPRGREAQPQHF.